This entry lists 16 T cell receptor beta chains sequenced from one sample in a study of T cell repertoires in cytomegalovirus infection. MiXCR, run by TCRdb on the reads, gives a single entry per CDR3 protein. Among approximately 200,000 distinct CDR3 sequences listed, roughly 22% were seen once. Input material: CD8+ T cells from PBMCs. Receptor source: a human donor in good health (CMV status not recorded). Some clones in this sample may be carry-over from other donors' samples.

This clonotype was counted ten times or more. The genes are TRBV19 and TRBJ1-1; D may be TRBD1 (6 bases). The ends were cut back, 9 bases at V and 0 bases at J, with 14 bases in the middle. Per germline, CDR1 LNHDA and CDR2 SQIVND (reference sequence). The CDR3 is 14 residues long. The CDR3 loop is CASSTGFMNTEAFF. Written as DNA, the CDR3 is TGTGCCAGCTCAACAGGGTTCATGAACACTGAAGCTTTCTTT.

CDR3 DNA sequence: TGTGCCAGCAGCCATCTAGGGGAGACCCAGTACTTC. Translation: CASSHLGETQYF. The V gene is TRBV7-8, the J gene TRBJ2-5, with unresolved D. CDR3 length equals 12 residues. The ends were cut back, 5 bases at V and 5 bases at J, with 9 bases in the middle. Germline V gives CDR1 SGHVS, CDR2 FQNEAQ.

The V gene is TRBV20-1, the J gene TRBJ2-1; perhaps TRBD2 as D (5 bases). There are 13 residues in the CDR3. Germline V CDR1 and CDR2: DFQATT, SNEGSKA (reference sequence). V was clipped by 7 bases and J by 6 bases, with 16 bases between them. As DNA, the CDR3 is TGCAGTGACACTAGTAGCTTGGGCAATGAGCAGTTCTTC. Encoded protein: CSDTSSLGNEQFF.

CDR3 DNA sequence: TGCAGCGTTGAGGTCATCCCGAGCGAGCAGTACTTC. This sequence encodes CSVEVIPSEQYF. The V call is TRBV29-1, the J call TRBJ2-7; D is ambiguous. There are 12 residues in the CDR3. The V gene lost 3 bases and the J gene lost 6 bases, with 12 bases spanning the gap. CDR1 SQVTM and CDR2 ANQGSEA come from the germline V gene.

The chain links TRBV15 to TRBJ2-7, with D unclear. This CDR3 is built from 14 residues. The germline V gene encodes CDR1 LNHNV and CDR2 YYDKDF (reference sequence). V lost 3 bases to trimming and J lost 0 bases, with 9 bases between them. The CDR3 loop reads CATSSGPSSYEQYF. The CDR3 coding sequence is TGTGCCACCAGCAGCGGGCCGAGCTCCTACGAGCAGTACTTC.

This clonotype was recorded many times. V is TRBV7-2 and J is TRBJ2-3; D unclear. Germline V gene lookup returns CDR1 SGHTA and CDR2 FQGNSA. The CDR3 extends over 11 amino acids. V lost 6 bases and J 3 bases, leaving 4 bases between the germline ends. The CDR3 is CASRATDTQYF. The CDR3 nucleotides are TGTGCCAGCAGGGCGACAGATACGCAGTATTTT.

This clonotype was counted ten times or more. The chain joins TRBV7-2 to TRBJ2-1, with TRBD1 matching 9 bases. Germline CDR1 SGHTA, CDR2 FQGNSA. V shed 1 base and J 10 bases; nucleotides not matched to a gene: 20. This CDR3 has 19 residues. The CDR3 reads CASSLGITYGTGTAGEQFF. The CDR3 nucleotides are TGTGCCAGCAGCTTAGGAATTACTTACGGGACAGGGACCGCAGGGGAGCAGTTCTTC.

This clonotype was detected once. The V gene is TRBV7-9, the J gene TRBJ1-1, with 7 bases aligning to TRBD1. CDR1 and CDR2 (germline): SEHNR, FQNEAQ (reference sequence). This CDR3 has 15 residues. The V segment lost 4 bases and the J segment 0 bases; nucleotides outside the gene matches: 5. CDR3 coding DNA: TGTGCCAGCAGCTCAGGACAGGCCTTGAACACTGAAGCTTTCTTT. Its protein product is CASSSGQALNTEAFF.

Ten or more counts support this clonotype. This chain uses TRBV6-5 with TRBJ1-1; D is unclear. This CDR3 has 13 amino acids. Between the trimmed V and J ends, which lost 0 bases and 0 bases, there was a span of 2 bases. Germline-derived CDR1 and CDR2 are MNHEY and SVGAGI. The CDR3 sequence is CASSYSMNTEAFF. DNA for the CDR3: TGTGCCAGCAGTTACTCTATGAACACTGAAGCTTTCTTT.

This chain uses TRBV4-3 with TRBJ2-1; no clear D. The CDR3 has 14 residues. V was pared by 1 base and J by 6 bases, with 10 bases between. Germline CDR1 reads LGHNA; CDR2 reads YSLEER. CDR3 sequence: CASSQGAVVNEQFF. Written as DNA, the CDR3 is TGCGCCAGCAGCCAAGGGGCAGTAGTCAATGAGCAGTTCTTC.

The table lists this clonotype with many counts. V is TRBV7-2 and J is TRBJ1-1, with D maybe TRBD1 (6 bases). V was pared by 1 base and J by 0 bases, with 12 bases between. There are 16 residues in the CDR3. Germline V gene sequence: CDR1 SGHTA, CDR2 FQGNSA. In DNA form, the CDR3 reads TGTGCCAGCAGCTTAGGGCCCGACAGGATGAACACTGAAGCTTTCTTT. Translating it yields CASSLGPDRMNTEAFF.

There are many counts of this clonotype. This chain connects TRBV4-1 to TRBJ2-3; D may correspond to TRBD1 or TRBD2 (5 bases each). V was pared by 2 bases and J by 1 base, with 7 bases between. The germline CDR1 and CDR2 sequences are MGHRA and YSYEKL. The length of the CDR3 is 14 residues. Written as DNA, the CDR3 is TGCGCCAGCAGCCAACTGGGGGGCACAGATACGCAGTATTTT. It specifies CASSQLGGTDTQYF.

The CDR3 DNA reads TGTGCCAGCTTGGAGGGTTCCCCCTCTGGGGCCAACGTCCTGACTTTC. Amino acid sequence: CASLEGSPSGANVLTF. The chain has TRBV12-3 or TRBV12-4 and TRBJ2-6; weak D call: TRBD2 (6 bases). CDR3 length: 16 residues. V shed 8 bases and J shed 0 bases, with 14 bases lying between them.

This chain connects TRBV2 to TRBJ1-4, with 7 bases that match TRBD1. The CDR3 totals 15 residues. V shed 6 bases and J 4 bases; nucleotides not matched to a gene: 8. From germline, CDR1 is SNHLY and CDR2 FYNNEI. The CDR3 sequence is CASSSGTALNEKLFF. The CDR3 DNA sequence: TGTGCCAGCAGCTCCGGGACAGCCCTTAATGAAAAACTGTTTTTT.

This clonotype was observed a handful of times. The J gene is TRBJ2-2, the V gene TRBV7-7; D perhaps matches TRBD2 (5 bases). Looked up from germline, CDR1 is SSHAT and CDR2 is FNYEAQ (reference sequence). The CDR3 contains 15 residues. The V end was cut by 5 bases, the J end by 5 bases, with 15 bases between. DNA of the CDR3: TGTGCCAGCAGCCCCTCCGTGGGCGGGACCGGGGAGCTGTTTTTT. It codes for CASSPSVGGTGELFF.

This clonotype has more than one count but fewer than ten. The chain combines TRBV28 with TRBJ2-7; maybe TRBD1 (5 bases). Trimming removed 7 bases from V and 1 base from J, with 14 bases in between. The germline V gene has CDR1 MDHEN and CDR2 SYDVKM. The CDR3 is made up of 14 amino acids. The chain's CDR3 is CASKGDIRSYEQYF. The CDR3 nucleotides read TGTGCCAGCAAAGGGGATATCAGATCCTACGAGCAGTACTTC.